This T cell receptor (beta chain) was profiled in a study of blood T cell repertoires in COVID-19. Study background: Some COVID-19 samples were acute and others convalescent; all came from the United States, Italy and Spain. PBMCs, B-cell-depleted T cells, or T cells were the source of the cDNA or gDNA that made up the material.

This CDR3 spans 15 amino acids. Looked up from germline, CDR1 is SEHNR and CDR2 is FQNEAQ (reference sequence). Germline trimming cut 5 bases from V and 2 bases from J; bases unmatched to any gene: 6. Original methodology: Reference gene primer amplification in the assay estimated nucleated cell counts. Some clones are missing from TCRdb's copy, which holds only in-frame ones; the method was immunoSEQ multiplex PCR. The DNA gave D and trimming, while V, J and clone size come from that table. The table includes fewer than 70,000 clones, more than 70% detected once. The origin of this receptor is a man aged 50-60 years with active COVID-19. The specimen sequenced was peripheral blood. The chain is built from TRBV7-9 and TRBJ2-7; 10 bases match TRBD1. The CDR3 nucleotides read TGTGCCAGCAGCGGGCGACAGGGGGCGACCTACGAGCAGTACTTC. It encodes CASSGRQGATYEQYF.